This T cell receptor beta chain emerged from a study of T cell repertoires in cytomegalovirus infection. The CDR3 runs to 17 residues. Germline V gives CDR1 SGHAT, CDR2 FQNNGV. Deletions cut 1 base from V and 4 bases from J, with 17 bases between. Study-wide findings and caveats: CMV-specific TCR beta clonotypes restricted by HLA-C were the ones dominating the ex vivo response.

Concerning this clonotype: Its antigen is still unknown.

One entry per CDR3 protein, called by TCRdb with MiXCR from the reads. The sample includes under 500,000 distinct CDR3 sequences, about two fifths of them seen just once. The specimen comprised cultured PBMCs, sampled from culture after CMV antigen stimulation. The rearrangement uses TRBV11-2 and TRBJ2-1, with a tentative D call TRBD2 (5 bases). This clonotype originated in a human donor in good health (CMV status not recorded). Some clones in this sample may be carry-over from other donors' samples. The CDR3 sequence: CASSLALGSRTYNEQFF. CDR3 coding DNA: TGTGCCAGCAGCTTAGCTCTGGGGAGTCGAACATACAATGAGCAGTTCTTC. The full variable domain, rest sourced from reference TRBV11-2 and TRBJ2-1, is EAGVAQSPRYKIIEKRQSVAFWCNPISGHATLYWYQQILGQGPKLLIQFQNNGVVDDSQLPKDRFSAERLKGVDSTLKIQPAKLEDSAVYLCASSLALGSRTYNEQFFGPGTRLTVL.